The rows below give T cell receptor beta chains drawn from one sample of a study of cytomegalovirus exposure and HLA in healthy donors. Profiled with immunoSEQ multiplex PCR; TCRdb holds only in-frame clones, not every one. The sample lists 180,000 or so clones; about four fifths were seen once. Sequencing used PBMCs. The receptors were gathered from a woman aged 25-40 years in good health and CMV-seronegative. The CDR3 runs from the conserved cysteine through the conserved F or W. A D gene is named only where the DNA matches it firmly. Expanded clones are given a class, and other clones once, few, many or no size at all.

clone size: few; J gene: TRBJ1-1; D gene: -; V gene: TRBV5-1; CDR3 length: 13; CDR3 DNA: TGCGCCAGCAGCCCCGGGTTGAACACTGAAGCTTTCTTT; CDR3 protein: CASSPGLNTEAFF
clone size: -; J gene: TRBJ2-3; D gene: -; V gene: TRBV7-3; CDR3 length: 14; CDR3 DNA: TGTGCCAGCAGCCGGGGGACAGCACAGGATACGCAGTATTTT; CDR3 protein: CASSRGTAQDTQYF
clone size: -; J gene: TRBJ2-3; D gene: -; V gene: TRBV19; CDR3 length: 15; CDR3 DNA: TGTGCCTCCCGACGGACTATTATCCTCACAGATACGCAGTATTTT; CDR3 protein: CASRRTIILTDTQYF
clone size: -; J gene: TRBJ1-3; D gene: -; V gene: TRBV6-5; CDR3 length: 14; CDR3 DNA: TGTGCCAGCAGTTCGGGGGTGGTAGGAAACACCATATATTTT; CDR3 protein: CASSSGVVGNTIYF
clone size: few; J gene: TRBJ1-5; D gene: TRBD1; V gene: TRBV28; CDR3 length: 15; CDR3 DNA: TGTGCCAGCAGTTTTGCGGACAGGGTCTGGCAGCCCCAGCATTTT; CDR3 protein: CASSFADRVWQPQHF
clone size: few; J gene: TRBJ2-7; D gene: -; V gene: TRBV29-1; CDR3 length: 11; CDR3 DNA: TGCAGCGTTGAGGAGGTCTACGAGCAGTACTTC; CDR3 protein: CSVEEVYEQYF
clone size: -; J gene: TRBJ2-7; D gene: -; V gene: TRBV20-1; CDR3 length: 11; CDR3 DNA: TGCAGTGCCACCCGGGGAACCGAGCAGTACTTC; CDR3 protein: CSATRGTEQYF
clone size: -; J gene: TRBJ1-4; D gene: -; V gene: TRBV9; CDR3 length: 15; CDR3 DNA: TGTGCCAGCAGCGTAATGGGGGGACCTAATGAAAAACTGTTTTTT; CDR3 protein: CASSVMGGPNEKLFF
clone size: -; J gene: TRBJ2-7; D gene: -; V gene: TRBV2; CDR3 length: 12; CDR3 DNA: TGTGCCAGCAATCAGGGGAGCAACGAGCAGTACTTC; CDR3 protein: CASNQGSNEQYF
clone size: -; J gene: TRBJ2-7; D gene: -; V gene: TRBV2; CDR3 length: 14; CDR3 DNA: TGTGCCAGCAGAGCCGGGACATTCTCCTACGAGCAGTACTTC; CDR3 protein: CASRAGTFSYEQYF
clone size: -; J gene: TRBJ1-4; D gene: TRBD1; V gene: TRBV5-1; CDR3 length: 15; CDR3 DNA: TGCGCCAGCAGCTTGGAGACAGGGGGCAAGGAAAAACTGTTTTTT; CDR3 protein: CASSLETGGKEKLFF
clone size: few; J gene: TRBJ1-5; D gene: TRBD1; V gene: TRBV2; CDR3 length: 16; CDR3 DNA: TGTGCCAGCAGTGAAGGGACAGGGTTCGGGAATCAGCCCCAGCATTTT; CDR3 protein: CASSEGTGFGNQPQHF
clone size: -; J gene: TRBJ2-7; D gene: TRBD1; V gene: TRBV29-1; CDR3 length: 13; CDR3 DNA: TGCAGCGTAGTTGCGACAGGGGAAAACGAGCAGTACTTC; CDR3 protein: CSVVATGENEQYF
clone size: -; J gene: TRBJ2-5; D gene: TRBD2; V gene: TRBV5-1; CDR3 length: 14; CDR3 DNA: TGCGCCAGCAGCCAAACTAGCGGGCAAGAGACCCAGTACTTC; CDR3 protein: CASSQTSGQETQYF
clone size: once; J gene: TRBJ2-3; D gene: -; V gene: TRBV14; CDR3 length: 16; CDR3 DNA: TGTGCCAGCAGCCAGGGCAAGGGGCTGCGCACAGATACGCAGTATTTT; CDR3 protein: CASSQGKGLRTDTQYF
clone size: few; J gene: TRBJ2-1; D gene: TRBD2; V gene: TRBV2; CDR3 length: 15; CDR3 DNA: TGTGCCAGCAGTGATAGCGGGGCCCCCTACAATGAGCAGTTCTTC; CDR3 protein: CASSDSGAPYNEQFF
clone size: -; J gene: TRBJ2-7; D gene: TRBD2; V gene: TRBV9; CDR3 length: 18; CDR3 DNA: TGTGCCAGCAGCGTAGATCCAGCGGGGGGGCCTTTTACCTACGAGCAGTACTTC; CDR3 protein: CASSVDPAGGPFTYEQYF
clone size: -; J gene: TRBJ2-3; D gene: TRBD2; V gene: TRBV7-6; CDR3 length: 15; CDR3 DNA: TGTGCCAGCAGCTTAGTAGCGGGGGGAAGGGATACGCAGTATTTT; CDR3 protein: CASSLVAGGRDTQYF
clone size: -; J gene: TRBJ2-1; D gene: TRBD2; V gene: TRBV10-2; CDR3 length: 16; CDR3 DNA: TGCGCCAGCAGTGAGCCGGGACTAGCTTTCTACAATGAGCAGTTCTTC; CDR3 protein: CASSEPGLAFYNEQFF
clone size: once; J gene: TRBJ2-5; D gene: -; V gene: TRBV5-1; CDR3 length: 12; CDR3 DNA: TGCGCCAGCAGCGTAACTAGGGAGACCCAGTACTTC; CDR3 protein: CASSVTRETQYF
clone size: once; J gene: TRBJ1-5; D gene: -; V gene: TRBV21-1; CDR3 length: 12; CDR3 DNA: TGTGCCACGGGGGGTCTTTGGCAGCCCCAGCATTTT; CDR3 protein: CATGGLWQPQHF
clone size: -; J gene: TRBJ2-7; D gene: -; V gene: TRBV7-3; CDR3 length: 13; CDR3 DNA: TGTGCCAGCAGCTTAAACAGGGGAGGCGAGCAGTACTTC; CDR3 protein: CASSLNRGGEQYF
clone size: -; J gene: TRBJ2-3; D gene: TRBD2; V gene: TRBV29-1; CDR3 length: 18; CDR3 DNA: TGCAGCCCTCCAGCGGGGGGGCCTCTTCATTCGGGCACAGATACGCAGTATTTT; CDR3 protein: CSPPAGGPLHSGTDTQYF
clone size: -; J gene: TRBJ1-3; D gene: TRBD1; V gene: TRBV5-1; CDR3 length: 16; CDR3 DNA: TGCGCCAGCAGCTTGACAGGGGATAGCTCTGGAAACACCATATATTTT; CDR3 protein: CASSLTGDSSGNTIYF
clone size: few; J gene: TRBJ1-4; D gene: TRBD1; V gene: TRBV10-2; CDR3 length: 17; CDR3 DNA: TGCGCCAGCAGTGTTTGGACAGGGAAAGGGGCCAATGAAAAACTGTTTTTT; CDR3 protein: CASSVWTGKGANEKLFF
clone size: -; J gene: TRBJ2-7; D gene: -; V gene: TRBV15; CDR3 length: 14; CDR3 DNA: TGTGCCACCAGCAGAGATCGGGGTGACTACGAGCAGTACTTC; CDR3 protein: CATSRDRGDYEQYF